The 9 T cell receptor beta chains presented below share a single source sample, sequenced in a study of T cells after yellow fever vaccination. TCRdb recomputed calls from the 5' RACE reads with MiXCR, one row per CDR3 protein. The sample contains 350,000 to 450,000 distinct CDR3 sequences, approximately 6% of which appear only once. Sequencing was performed on PBMCs, taken 5 days after the yellow fever booster vaccination. The source is a man younger than 40 who received the YFV17D yellow fever vaccine.

This clonotype was counted a few times. CDR3 bases: TGTGCCAGCAGTTTAAGCGTACAGACTACTGGAAACACCATATATTTT. Protein product: CASSLSVQTTGNTIYF. V and J are TRBV27 and TRBJ1-3, with D hard to call. The ends were cut back, 2 bases at V and 2 bases at J, with 13 bases in the middle. Germline-derived CDR1 and CDR2 are MNHEY and SMNVEV (reference sequence). The CDR3 length is 16 residues.

This clonotype was seen a handful of times. This chain uses TRBV7-2 with TRBJ2-7, with D possibly TRBD1 on 5 matching bases. The CDR3 sequence is 14 residues long. Germline V lookup: CDR1 SGHTA, CDR2 FQGNSA. Trimming left V 5 bases short and J 2 bases short, with 13 bases between. The CDR3 sequence: CASSLNQGPYEQYF. CDR3 bases: TGTGCCAGCAGCCTAAACCAGGGTCCCTACGAGCAGTACTTC.

V is TRBV5-1 and J is TRBJ2-7; 7 nucleotides agree with TRBD2. With V trimmed by 2 bases and J by 9 bases, 5 bases remained unmatched. This CDR3 spans 12 amino acids. In germline, CDR1 is SGHRS, CDR2 YFSETQ. CDR3 DNA: TGCGCCAGCAGCTTTGGGACGGGGGGGCAGTACTTC. Translation: CASSFGTGGQYF.

This clonotype has ten or more counts. The V call is TRBV21-1, the J call TRBJ2-3; the table's D call of TRBD1 was not tested on the DNA. TRBV21-1 has pseudogene status. This CDR3 is built from 15 residues. CDR3 DNA: TGTGCCCGCCACGGGGACAGGGGAACGACAGATACGCAGTATTTT. Protein product: CARHGDRGTTDTQYF.

This clonotype was detected many times. The CDR3 sequence is CSAGGAGIETQYF. The CDR3 bases are TGCAGTGCCGGCGGGGCGGGGATAGAGACCCAGTACTTC. This sequence joins TRBV20-1 and TRBJ2-5; D might be TRBD2 (6 bases). Germline V lookup: CDR1 DFQATT, CDR2 SNEGSKA (reference sequence). The CDR3 has 13 residues. Between the trimmed V and J ends, which lost 6 bases and 4 bases, there was a span of 15 bases.

This clonotype was seen many times. The V call is TRBV10-3, the J call TRBJ2-1; 11 bases match TRBD2. The germline gives CDR1 ENHRY, CDR2 SYGVKD. V gave up 10 bases and J gave up 9 bases; unmatched junction bases: 14. This CDR3 is 15 amino acids long. CDR3 nucleotide sequence: TGTGCCACCCAGGACGTAGCGGGAGGGCGGGGTGAGCAGTTCTTC. Amino acid sequence: CATQDVAGGRGEQFF.

This clonotype was found many times. This rearrangement joins TRBV7-2 to TRBJ1-5; D ambiguous. Germline V CDR1 and CDR2: SGHTA, FQGNSA. CDR3 size: 16 residues. The germline V and J ends were trimmed by 1 base and 9 bases, with 19 bases remaining between them. The chain's CDR3 is CASSLVAGALLVPQHF. CDR3 nucleotide sequence: TGTGCCAGCAGCTTAGTGGCAGGAGCCCTATTGGTGCCCCAGCATTTT.

Only a few counts were recorded for this clonotype. V is TRBV7-2 and J is TRBJ2-1; unclear D gene. The CDR3 is 11 amino acids. Germline lookup yields CDR1 SGHTA and CDR2 FQGNSA. V was clipped by 4 bases and J by 10 bases, with 8 bases between them. CDR3 region: CASSSDLEQFF. The CDR3 nucleotides are TGTGCCAGCAGCTCAGACTTGGAGCAGTTCTTC. Full variable domain (remainder filled in from reference TRBV7-2 and TRBJ2-1): GAGVSQSPSNKVTEKGKDVELRCDPISGHTALYWYRQSLGQGLEFLIYFQGNSAPDKSGLPSDRFSAERTGGSVSTLTIQRTQQEDSAVYLCASSSDLEQFFGPGTRLTVL.

The rearrangement links TRBV5-1 to TRBJ2-5, with D tentatively TRBD1 (5 bases). Between the trimmed V and J ends, which lost 6 bases and 3 bases, there was a span of 6 bases. The CDR3 has 11 residues. CDR1 and CDR2 (germline): SGHRS, YFSETQ. This CDR3 reads CASKGEETQYF. The CDR3 nucleotides read TGCGCCAGCAAAGGGGAAGAGACCCAGTACTTC.